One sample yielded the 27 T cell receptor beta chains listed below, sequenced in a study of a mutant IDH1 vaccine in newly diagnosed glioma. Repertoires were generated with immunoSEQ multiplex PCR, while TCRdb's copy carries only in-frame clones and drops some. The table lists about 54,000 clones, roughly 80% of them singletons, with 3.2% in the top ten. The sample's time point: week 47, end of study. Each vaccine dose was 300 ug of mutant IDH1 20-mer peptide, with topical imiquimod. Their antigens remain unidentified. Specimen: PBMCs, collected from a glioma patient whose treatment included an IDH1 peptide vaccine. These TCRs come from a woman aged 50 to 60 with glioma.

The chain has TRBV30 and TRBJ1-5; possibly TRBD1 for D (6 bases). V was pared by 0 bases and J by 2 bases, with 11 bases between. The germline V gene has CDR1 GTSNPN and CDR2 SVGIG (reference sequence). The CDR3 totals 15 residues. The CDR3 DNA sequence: TGTGCCTGGAGTGTACGCAGGGGAGGCAATCAGCCCCAGCATTTT. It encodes CAWSVRRGGNQPQHF.

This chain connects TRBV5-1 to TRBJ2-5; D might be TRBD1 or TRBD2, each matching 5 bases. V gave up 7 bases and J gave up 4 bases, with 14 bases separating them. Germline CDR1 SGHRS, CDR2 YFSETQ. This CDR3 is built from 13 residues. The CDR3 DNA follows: TGCGCCAGCGCCTTGGGGGACCCAGAGACCCAGTACTTC. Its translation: CASALGDPETQYF.

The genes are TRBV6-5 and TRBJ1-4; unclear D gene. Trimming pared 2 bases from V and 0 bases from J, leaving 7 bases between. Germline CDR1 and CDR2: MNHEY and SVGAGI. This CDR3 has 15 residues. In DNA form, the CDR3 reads TGTGCCAGCAGTTACGAAACAGCAACTAATGAAAAACTGTTTTTT. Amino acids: CASSYETATNEKLFF.

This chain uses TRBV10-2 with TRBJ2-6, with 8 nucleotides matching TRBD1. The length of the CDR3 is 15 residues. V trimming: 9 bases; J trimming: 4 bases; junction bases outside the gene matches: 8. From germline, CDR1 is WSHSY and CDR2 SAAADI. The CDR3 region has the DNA TGCGCCAGTCGTCCAGGGGGCGCCGGGGCCAACGTCCTGACTTTC. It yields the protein CASRPGGAGANVLTF.

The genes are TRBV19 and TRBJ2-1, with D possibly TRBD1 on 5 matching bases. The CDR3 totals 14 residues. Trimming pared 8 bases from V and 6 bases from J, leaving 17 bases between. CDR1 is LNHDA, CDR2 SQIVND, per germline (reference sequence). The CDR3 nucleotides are TGTGCCAGTGCTCAGGGATTCTACACCAATGAGCAGTTCTTC. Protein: CASAQGFYTNEQFF.

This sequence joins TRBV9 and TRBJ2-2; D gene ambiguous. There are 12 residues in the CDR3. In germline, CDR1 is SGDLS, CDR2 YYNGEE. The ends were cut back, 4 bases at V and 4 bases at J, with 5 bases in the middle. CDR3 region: CASSLLTGELFF. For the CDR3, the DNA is TGTGCCAGCAGCCTACTCACCGGGGAGCTGTTTTTT.

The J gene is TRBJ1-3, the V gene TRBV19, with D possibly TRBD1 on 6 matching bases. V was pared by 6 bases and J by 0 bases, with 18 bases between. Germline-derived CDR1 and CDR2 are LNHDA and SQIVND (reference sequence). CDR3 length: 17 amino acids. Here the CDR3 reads CASSPRQALSSGNTIYF. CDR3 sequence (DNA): TGTGCCAGTAGCCCTAGACAGGCGCTAAGCTCTGGAAACACCATATATTTT.

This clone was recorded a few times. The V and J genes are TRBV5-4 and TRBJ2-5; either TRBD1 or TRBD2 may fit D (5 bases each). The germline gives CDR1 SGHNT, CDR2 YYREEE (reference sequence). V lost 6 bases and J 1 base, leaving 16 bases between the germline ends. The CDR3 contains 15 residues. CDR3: CASIEGPGFQETQYF. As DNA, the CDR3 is TGTGCCAGCATCGAGGGGCCAGGGTTCCAAGAGACCCAGTACTTC. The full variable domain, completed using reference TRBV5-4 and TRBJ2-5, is ETGVTQSPTHLIKTRGQQVTLRCSSQSGHNTVSWYQQALGQGPQFIFQYYREEENGRGNFPPRFSGLQFPNYSSELNVNALELDDSALYLCASIEGPGFQETQYFGPGTRLLVL.

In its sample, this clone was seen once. The CDR3 DNA reads TGTGCCAGCTCCCTACAGGGGGACGGGAATCAGCCCCAGCATTTT. Translated: CASSLQGDGNQPQHF. The rearrangement links TRBV18 to TRBJ1-5, with TRBD1 matching 8 bases. The CDR3 sequence is 15 residues long. J lost 4 bases, V lost 6 bases, and 8 bases had no gene match. Germline CDR1 KGHSH, CDR2 LQKENI.

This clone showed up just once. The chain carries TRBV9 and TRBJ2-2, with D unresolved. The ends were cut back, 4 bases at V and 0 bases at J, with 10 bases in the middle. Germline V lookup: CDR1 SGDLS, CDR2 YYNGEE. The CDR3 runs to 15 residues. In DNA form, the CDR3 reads TGTGCCAGCAGCCCTCAAGCCGCGAACACCGGGGAGCTGTTTTTT. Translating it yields CASSPQAANTGELFF. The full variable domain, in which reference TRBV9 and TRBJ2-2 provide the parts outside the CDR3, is DSGVTQTPKHLITATGQRVTLRCSPRSGDLSVYWYQQSLDQGLQFLIQYYNGEERAKGNILERFSAQQFPDLHSELNLSSLELGDSALYFCASSPQAANTGELFFGEGSRLTVL.

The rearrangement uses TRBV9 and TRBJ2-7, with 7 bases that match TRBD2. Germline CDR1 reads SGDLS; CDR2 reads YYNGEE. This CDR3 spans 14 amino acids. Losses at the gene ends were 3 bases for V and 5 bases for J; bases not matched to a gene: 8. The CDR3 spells CASSGARSGDEQYF. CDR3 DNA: TGTGCCAGCAGCGGTGCAAGGAGCGGGGACGAGCAGTACTTC.

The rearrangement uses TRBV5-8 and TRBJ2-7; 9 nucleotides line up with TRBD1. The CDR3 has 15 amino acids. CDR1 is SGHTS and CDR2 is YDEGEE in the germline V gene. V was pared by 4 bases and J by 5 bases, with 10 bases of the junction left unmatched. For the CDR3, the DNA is TGTGCCAGCAGCCTCCCGGACAGGGGCTTCCACGAGCAGTACTTC. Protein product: CASSLPDRGFHEQYF.

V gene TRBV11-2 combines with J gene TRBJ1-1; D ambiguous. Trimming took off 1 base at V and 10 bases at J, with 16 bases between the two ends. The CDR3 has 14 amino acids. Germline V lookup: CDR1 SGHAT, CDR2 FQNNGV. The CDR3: CASSLVGHAATAFF. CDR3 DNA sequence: TGTGCCAGCAGCTTAGTGGGCCACGCCGCGACAGCTTTCTTT.

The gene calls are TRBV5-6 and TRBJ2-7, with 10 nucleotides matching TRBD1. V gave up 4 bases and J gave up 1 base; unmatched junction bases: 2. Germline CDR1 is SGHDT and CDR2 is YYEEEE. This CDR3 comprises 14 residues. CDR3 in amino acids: CASSRDRGSYEQYF. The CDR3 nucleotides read TGTGCCAGCAGCAGGGACAGGGGTTCCTACGAGCAGTACTTC.

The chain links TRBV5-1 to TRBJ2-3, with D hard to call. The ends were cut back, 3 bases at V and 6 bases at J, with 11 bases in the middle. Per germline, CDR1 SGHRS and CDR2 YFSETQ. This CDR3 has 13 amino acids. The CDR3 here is CASSYRPQDTQYF. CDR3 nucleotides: TGCGCCAGCAGCTACCGACCCCAGGATACGCAGTATTTT.

This CDR3 reads CASSLRRGGNTGELFF. CDR3 nucleotide sequence: TGTGCCAGCAGCTTAAGGCGGGGGGGAAACACCGGGGAGCTGTTTTTT. The V call is TRBV13, the J call TRBJ2-2; 9 bases line up with TRBD2. The junction had 3 bases not matched to a gene; V was cut back by 2 bases and J by 2 bases. The germline gives CDR1 PRHDT, CDR2 FYEKMQ (reference sequence). This CDR3 is 16 amino acids long.

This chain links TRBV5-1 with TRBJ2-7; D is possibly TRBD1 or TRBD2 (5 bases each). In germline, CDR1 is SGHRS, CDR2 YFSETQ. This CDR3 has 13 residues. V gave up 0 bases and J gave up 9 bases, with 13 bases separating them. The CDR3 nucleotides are TGCGCCAGCAGCTTGGGGGACGGGGCAGGGCAGTACTTC. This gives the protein CASSLGDGAGQYF. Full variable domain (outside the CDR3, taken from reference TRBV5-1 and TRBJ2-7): KAGVTQTPRYLIKTRGQQVTLSCSPISGHRSVSWYQQTPGQGLQFLFEYFSETQRNKGNFPGRFSGRQFSNSRSEMNVSTLELGDSALYLCASSLGDGAGQYFGPGTRLTVT.

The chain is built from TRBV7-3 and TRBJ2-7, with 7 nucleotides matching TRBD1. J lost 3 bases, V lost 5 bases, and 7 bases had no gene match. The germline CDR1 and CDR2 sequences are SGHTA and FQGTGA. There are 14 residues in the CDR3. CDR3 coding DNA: TGTGCCAGCAGCCCGGGACAGAGGCTCTACGAGCAGTACTTC. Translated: CASSPGQRLYEQYF.

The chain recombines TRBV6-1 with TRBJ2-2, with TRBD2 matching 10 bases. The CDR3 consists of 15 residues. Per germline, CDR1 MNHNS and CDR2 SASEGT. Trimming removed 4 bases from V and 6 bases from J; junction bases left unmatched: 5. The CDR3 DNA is TGTGCCAGCAGTGCCGTAGCGGGGGGTTCCGGGGAGCTGTTTTTT. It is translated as CASSAVAGGSGELFF.

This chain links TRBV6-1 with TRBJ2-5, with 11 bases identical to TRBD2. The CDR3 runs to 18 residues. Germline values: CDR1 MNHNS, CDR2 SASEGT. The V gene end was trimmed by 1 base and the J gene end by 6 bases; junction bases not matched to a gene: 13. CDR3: CASSEGFPSGGIIKTQYF. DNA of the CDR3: TGTGCCAGCAGTGAAGGGTTCCCTAGCGGGGGGATTATAAAGACCCAGTACTTC.

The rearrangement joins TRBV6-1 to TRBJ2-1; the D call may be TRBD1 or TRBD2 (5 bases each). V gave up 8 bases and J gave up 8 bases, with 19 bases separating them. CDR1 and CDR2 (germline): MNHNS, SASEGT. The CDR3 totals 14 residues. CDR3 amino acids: CASGESGSLYEQFF. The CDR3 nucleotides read TGTGCCAGCGGGGAGTCAGGGTCACTTTATGAGCAGTTCTTC.

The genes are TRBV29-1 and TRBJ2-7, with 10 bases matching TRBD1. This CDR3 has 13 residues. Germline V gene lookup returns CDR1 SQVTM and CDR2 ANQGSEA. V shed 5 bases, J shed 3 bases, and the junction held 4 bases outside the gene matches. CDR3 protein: CSVLRDRGYEQYF. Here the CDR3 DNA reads TGCAGCGTTTTAAGGGACAGGGGCTACGAGCAGTACTTC.

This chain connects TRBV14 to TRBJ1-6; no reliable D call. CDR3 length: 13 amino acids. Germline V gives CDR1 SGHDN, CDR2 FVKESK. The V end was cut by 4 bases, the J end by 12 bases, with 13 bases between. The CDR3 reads CASSLSVGEPLHF. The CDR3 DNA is TGTGCCAGCAGCCTATCCGTTGGGGAACCCCTCCACTTT.

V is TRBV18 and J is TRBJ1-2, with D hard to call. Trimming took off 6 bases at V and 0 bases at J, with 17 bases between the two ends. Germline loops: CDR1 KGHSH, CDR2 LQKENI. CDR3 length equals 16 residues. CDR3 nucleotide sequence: TGTGCCAGCTCCCCCACCAAGGCCCGAGCTAACTATGGCTACACCTTC. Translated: CASSPTKARANYGYTF.

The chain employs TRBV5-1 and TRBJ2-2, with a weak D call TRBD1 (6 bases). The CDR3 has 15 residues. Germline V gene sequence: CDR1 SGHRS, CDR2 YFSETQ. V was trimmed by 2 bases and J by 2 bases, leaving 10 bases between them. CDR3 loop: CASSLGGLNTGELFF. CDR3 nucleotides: TGCGCCAGCAGCTTAGGGGGTTTAAACACCGGGGAGCTGTTTTTT.

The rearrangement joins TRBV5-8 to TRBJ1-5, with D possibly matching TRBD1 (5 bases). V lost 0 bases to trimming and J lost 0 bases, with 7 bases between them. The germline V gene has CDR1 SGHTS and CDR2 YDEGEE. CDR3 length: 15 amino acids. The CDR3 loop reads CASSLGQYSNQPQHF. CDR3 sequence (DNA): TGTGCCAGCAGCTTGGGACAGTATAGCAATCAGCCCCAGCATTTT.

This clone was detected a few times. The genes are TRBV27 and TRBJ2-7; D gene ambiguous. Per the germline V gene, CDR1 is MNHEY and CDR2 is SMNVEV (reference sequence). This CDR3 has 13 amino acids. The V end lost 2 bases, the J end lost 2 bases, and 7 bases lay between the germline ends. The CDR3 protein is CASSLGVAYEQYF. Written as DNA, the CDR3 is TGTGCCAGCAGTTTAGGGGTCGCCTACGAGCAGTACTTC.